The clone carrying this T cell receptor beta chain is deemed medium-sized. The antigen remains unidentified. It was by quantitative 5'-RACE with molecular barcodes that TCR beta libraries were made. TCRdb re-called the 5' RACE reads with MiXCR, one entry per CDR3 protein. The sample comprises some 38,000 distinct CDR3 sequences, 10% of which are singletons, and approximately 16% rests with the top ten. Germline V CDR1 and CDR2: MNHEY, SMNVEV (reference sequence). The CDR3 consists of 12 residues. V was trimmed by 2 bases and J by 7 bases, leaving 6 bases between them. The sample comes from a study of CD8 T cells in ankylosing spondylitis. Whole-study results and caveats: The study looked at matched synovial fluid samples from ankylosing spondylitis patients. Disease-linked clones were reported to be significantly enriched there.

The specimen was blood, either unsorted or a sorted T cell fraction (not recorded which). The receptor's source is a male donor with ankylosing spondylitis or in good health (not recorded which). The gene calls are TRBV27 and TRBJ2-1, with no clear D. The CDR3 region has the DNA TGTGCCAGCAGTTTAGGCAGGAATGAGCAGTTCTTC. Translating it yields CASSLGRNEQFF.